One sample yielded the 13 T cell receptor beta chains listed below, sequenced in a study of OX40 agonist ivuxolimab in advanced cancers. Sequencing was performed with immunoSEQ multiplex PCR; in TCRdb, only in-frame clones are kept and a portion is missing. The table shows 96,000 or so clones, with roughly 80% occurring only once. Material: CD4+ or CD8+ T cells sorted from blood, obtained in a trial of the OX40 agonist ivuxolimab. The receptors shown here come from an adult with an advanced solid tumor such as melanoma, head and neck, liver or kidney cancer.

The chain joins TRBV5-4 to TRBJ1-1; no clear D gene. The CDR3 covers 14 residues. Germline-derived CDR1 and CDR2 are SGHNT and YYREEE (reference sequence). The germline V and J ends were trimmed by 0 bases and 1 base, with 7 bases remaining between them. DNA of the CDR3: TGTGCCAGCAGCTTGGCCCGGAGGAACACTGAAGCTTTCTTT. It codes for CASSLARRNTEAFF.

The gene calls are TRBV10-3 and TRBJ1-5, with D unresolved. V shed 8 bases and J shed 5 bases, with 13 bases lying between them. The CDR3 totals 13 residues. Germline assignment: CDR1 ENHRY and CDR2 SYGVKD. CDR3 amino acids: CAIATQEHQPQHF. Here the CDR3 DNA reads TGTGCCATCGCGACCCAGGAGCATCAGCCCCAGCATTTT.

The V gene is TRBV15, the J gene TRBJ1-1; D gene uncertain. The germline CDR1 and CDR2 sequences are LNHNV and YYDKDF (reference sequence). V shed 0 bases and J shed 1 base, with 9 bases lying between them. This CDR3 has 15 residues. The CDR3 loop reads CATSRDLIGNTEAFF. The CDR3 region has the DNA TGTGCCACCAGCAGAGACCTTATTGGGAACACTGAAGCTTTCTTT.

This clone was seen a handful of times. The chain links TRBV7-9 to TRBJ2-1; no reliable D call. Germline CDR1 and CDR2: SEHNR and FQNEAQ (reference sequence). Trimming took off 5 bases at V and 10 bases at J, with 18 bases between the two ends. This CDR3 spans 14 amino acids. CDR3 sequence reads: CASSETGWATEQFF. CDR3 nucleotide sequence: TGTGCCAGCAGCGAAACGGGTTGGGCGACCGAGCAGTTCTTC.

This chain connects TRBV7-8 to TRBJ2-6; D is unresolved. Trimming removed 1 base at V and 0 bases at J, with 4 bases between. The CDR3 covers 15 residues. Germline V gene sequence: CDR1 SGHVS, CDR2 FQNEAQ. The DNA for the CDR3 is TGTGCCAGCAGCTTAGGCGGCTCTGGGGCCAACGTCCTGACTTTC. Translated: CASSLGGSGANVLTF.

This clone was observed a handful of times. This chain joins TRBV7-9 and TRBJ1-1, with a possible D match to TRBD1 (5 bases). V was pared by 5 bases and J by 10 bases, with 14 bases between. The CDR3 is 12 amino acids. CDR1 SEHNR and CDR2 FQNEAQ come from the germline V gene (reference sequence). CDR3: CASSREGSAAFF. The CDR3 region has the DNA TGTGCCAGCAGCCGTGAGGGGTCGGCAGCTTTCTTT.

The chain links TRBV9 to TRBJ1-3; D is unresolved. This CDR3 is 13 amino acids long. Germline lookup yields CDR1 SGDLS and CDR2 YYNGEE. V was trimmed by 4 bases and J by 4 bases, leaving 9 bases between them. CDR3 in amino acids: CASSLGRGNTIYF. The DNA for the CDR3 is TGTGCCAGCAGCCTTGGAAGGGGAAACACCATATATTTT. The full variable domain, its missing parts supplied by reference TRBV9 and TRBJ1-3, is DSGVTQTPKHLITATGQRVTLRCSPRSGDLSVYWYQQSLDQGLQFLIQYYNGEERAKGNILERFSAQQFPDLHSELNLSSLELGDSALYFCASSLGRGNTIYFGEGSWLTVV.

The CDR3 DNA follows: TGTGCCAGCAGCTCTAACCCTCCGGGTGGGGAGACCCAGTACTTC. Translating it yields CASSSNPPGGETQYF. The chain employs TRBV7-6 and TRBJ2-5; unclear D gene. The ends were cut back, 4 bases at V and 5 bases at J, with 17 bases in the middle. The germline V gene encodes CDR1 SGHVS and CDR2 FNYEAQ. This CDR3 is built from 15 residues.

Worth noting for this clone: Other nucleotide sequences in the sample specify the same CDR3. This chain links TRBV5-4 with TRBJ1-4, with a weak D call TRBD1 (5 bases). V was clipped by 0 bases and J by 8 bases, with 8 bases between them. The CDR3 extends over 13 amino acids. Germline V gene data show CDR1 as SGHNT and CDR2 as YYREEE (reference sequence). The CDR3 sequence is CASSLDRREKLFF. The CDR3 DNA sequence: TGTGCCAGCAGCTTGGACAGGAGAGAAAAACTGTTTTTT.

This chain joins TRBV7-9 and TRBJ2-1; the match to TRBD2 covers 9 bases. This CDR3 contains 15 residues. The J segment lost 7 bases and the V segment lost 4 bases, leaving 8 bases of the junction unmatched. Per germline, CDR1 SEHNR and CDR2 FQNEAQ (reference sequence). The CDR3 region has the DNA TGTGCCAGCAGCTACATAGCGGGAGAAAAGAATGAGCAGTTCTTC. Amino acids: CASSYIAGEKNEQFF.

Notes on this clone: Other nucleotide sequences in the sample specify the same CDR3. The chain employs TRBV29-1 and TRBJ1-2; no definite D call. V lost 4 bases to trimming and J lost 2 bases, with 8 bases between them. The CDR3 runs to 12 residues. Looked up from germline, CDR1 is SQVTM and CDR2 is ANQGSEA. The CDR3: CSVVSGNYGYTF. As DNA, the CDR3 is TGCAGCGTTGTCTCGGGAAACTATGGCTACACCTTC. Variable domain in full (rest from reference TRBV29-1 and TRBJ1-2): SAVISQKPSRDICQRGTSLTIQCQVDSQVTMMFWYRQQPGQSLTLIATANQGSEATYESGFVIDKFPISRPNLTFSTLTVSNMSPEDSSIYLCSVVSGNYGYTFGSGTRLTVV.

This clone showed up just once. This rearrangement joins TRBV6-1 to TRBJ1-2; D possibly corresponds to TRBD1 (6 bases). This CDR3 has 13 residues. Trimming took off 5 bases at V and 2 bases at J, with 9 bases between the two ends. Germline CDR1 reads MNHNS; CDR2 reads SASEGT. CDR3 protein: CASSKDRNYGYTF. The CDR3, as DNA: TGTGCCAGCAGTAAGGACAGAAACTATGGCTACACCTTC.

This chain joins TRBV27 and TRBJ2-1; D assignment may be TRBD1 or TRBD2 (5 bases each). V lost 3 bases to trimming and J lost 6 bases, with 12 bases between them. The CDR3 extends over 14 amino acids. Germline CDR1 and CDR2: MNHEY and SMNVEV (reference sequence). The CDR3 coding sequence is TGTGCCAGCAGTTTTGACGGGACGGGCAATGAGCAGTTCTTC. Translated, it gives CASSFDGTGNEQFF.